This T cell receptor (beta chain) was sequenced in a study of beta chain features in type 1 diabetes (dated by TCRdb to 2016 to 2019). Describing the broader study: Mean age, gender distribution, total cell number and subset yield were not different between patients and healthy donors. A total of roughly 110 million sorted cells were examined across all samples, and the number of cells per subset was strongly correlated with RNA yield. The study compared the TCRB repertoires of sorted circulating CD4+ T cell subsets in recently diagnosed type 1 diabetes patients with those in matched healthy donors. Whereas all 30 or so donors provided naive and central memory subsets, regulatory and stem cell-like memory subsets were isolated from just 8 patients and roughly 8 healthy donors.

The trim is 2 bases for V and 6 bases for J, with a gap of 17 bases between the germline ends. Including the terminal cysteine and phenylalanine, the CDR3 comprises 15 residues. Left in the record is the CDR3 DNA by itself, 45 bases read in frame from the first base. The germline V gene specifies SGHVS as CDR1 and FQNEAQ as CDR2. All of the isolated RNA was reverse transcribed with the High Capacity cDNA Reverse Transcription Kit, so expressed TCRB transcripts were sequenced. Naive, central memory and regulatory T cell samples underwent deep immunoSEQ sequencing, averaging around 4 million total reads per sample. After sorted cells were lysed in RLT buffer, RNA was extracted with DNase-treated RNeasy Micro or Mini kits, with the choice depending on cell number. To prevent cross-contamination, every cell subset was processed on its own, while patient and healthy donor samples were processed together. Using the immunoSEQ multiplex PCR, TCRB sequences were amplified from cDNA into 87-bp fragments spanning the CDR3 region. Sequencing of the amplicons was done on the Illumina HiSeq platform. The paper's processing steps were these. PCR bias was corrected computationally using synthetic template baselines, and reads within Hamming distance 2 were collapsed, with unmergeable singletons discarded. By aligning reads against IMGT, V, D and J genes, CDR3 length, and insertions or deletions at six rearrangement sites were assigned. Clonotype counts were normalized to sorted cell number within each subset before computing true diversity and Gini coefficients with the tcR R package. Repertoire sharing was quantified using the overlap coefficient calculated on TCRB nucleotide sequences. As stored in TCRdb, this immuneACCESS dataset retains in-frame rearrangements with V and J assigned. A fraction of the clones does not appear; measured against another copy, unresolved V genes explain less than half of the discrepancy, and the remainder lacks a known reason. V, J and clone size were drawn from that table, and D and trimming were deduced from the DNA. The sample table contains roughly 290,000 clones; only one count was recorded for around 7.3% of them. The biggest ten clones account for approximately 0.93% of the sample.

On the study overall, not on this receptor specifically: Naive, central memory and regulatory TCRB repertoires appeared to be more alike among patients than among healthy donors. Patients with type 1 diabetes made fewer insertions and deleted more nucleotides at VDJ recombination sites, implying thymic rearrangement abnormalities. Only small numbers of individuals were included in the HLA sub-analyses, which left unresolved whether HLA type had any influence on TCRB rearrangement. Because cDNA rather than genomic DNA was sequenced, highly expressing activated cells could have been over-represented, although no difference in activation and CD3 levels was found between groups. PCR might favor shorter templates, but patient and control samples were amplified and corrected together, so any skew would affect both groups equally. Type 1 diabetes patients showed a moderate but significant shortening of TCRB CDR3 length in all four CD4+ subsets.

Each donor gave one peripheral blood draw, roughly 0.11 L on average, collected into heparinised tubes. A BD FACSAria II was used to sort naive, central memory, regulatory and stem cell-like memory CD4+ T cells with a panel that included CD45RO, CCR7, CD25, CD127, CD95 and CD27. Purity was above 95% for every sorted population. PBMCs were separated immediately by Lymphoprep density gradient centrifugation and were stained directly, without being cultured. So that batch effects would be minimized, each experiment stained and sorted samples in pairs, pairing one healthy donor with one patient. Worth noting for this clone: The specificity of this receptor is unknown. No base quality values were provided; no much bigger clone lies one nucleotide off.

The receptor chain draws on TRBV7-8 and TRBJ2-7; a tentative D match to TRBD1 spans 5 bases. This TCR came from a woman aged 18 to 35 in good health. Material for sequencing was central memory CD4+ T cells from blood. The nucleotides are TGTGCCAGCAGCTTACGTTGGCAGGGCGAACGCGAGCAGTACTTC. It translates to CASSLRWQGEREQYF.